These T cell receptor beta chains were read from a single sample in a study of blood T cell repertoires in COVID-19. Using immunoSEQ multiplex PCR, the repertoire was profiled, and TCRdb retains in-frame clones only, with some absent. The sample lists roughly 250,000 clones; more than 75% were seen once. The sequencing input was PBMCs or T cells enriched from blood (not recorded which). These TCRs come from a woman in her thirties or forties with acute COVID-19. The CDR3 runs from the conserved cysteine through the conserved F or W. A D gene is named only where the DNA matches it firmly. Size tells how often a clone was seen (once, few, many) or the class of an expanded clone, and some rows leave it out.

clone size	CDR3 length	V gene	D gene	J gene	CDR3 protein	CDR3 DNA
-	15	TRBV28	TRBD2	TRBJ2-7	CASSLRLAGDYEQYF	TGTGCCAGCAGTTTACGACTAGCGGGAGACTACGAGCAGTACTTC
-	13	TRBV11-3	-	TRBJ1-1	CASSIGGNTEAFF	TGTGCCAGCAGCATCGGAGGTAACACTGAAGCTTTCTTT
-	14	TRBV27	-	TRBJ1-2	CASSPPGVTYGYTF	TGTGCCAGCAGTCCTCCAGGGGTGACCTATGGCTACACCTTC
-	14	TRBV30	TRBD2	TRBJ2-6	CAWRGTSGSAVLTF	TGTGCCTGGAGGGGGACTAGCGGGAGTGCCGTCCTGACTTTC
-	15	TRBV19	TRBD2	TRBJ2-1	CASSILAGGHNEQFF	TGTGCCAGTAGTATACTAGCGGGAGGACACAATGAGCAGTTCTTC
-	16	TRBV11-3	TRBD2	TRBJ2-3	CAITRGGTSGTDTQYF	TGTGCCATCACAAGGGGGGGGACTAGCGGCACAGATACGCAGTATTTT
-	16	TRBV7-9	TRBD2	TRBJ2-6	CASSSPSGSGANVLTF	TGTGCCAGCAGCTCCCCTAGCGGATCCGGGGCCAACGTCCTGACTTTC
few	13	TRBV20-1	TRBD1	TRBJ2-7	CSASRDRVYEQYF	TGCAGTGCTAGTCGGGACAGGGTCTACGAGCAGTACTTC
-	14	TRBV11-3	TRBD2	TRBJ2-3	CASSLASGRGTQYF	TGTGCCAGCAGCTTAGCCAGCGGGAGGGGGACGCAGTATTTT
-	14	TRBV11-2	TRBD1	TRBJ1-2	CASSSLDRVGGYTF	TGTGCCAGCAGCTCACTGGACAGGGTCGGTGGCTACACCTTC
-	14	TRBV15	-	TRBJ2-1	CATSRGGIGDEQFF	TGTGCCACCAGCAGAGGAGGCATAGGGGATGAGCAGTTCTTC
few	14	TRBV19	-	TRBJ1-1	CASSISGKNTEAFF	TGTGCCAGTAGTATTTCGGGGAAAAACACTGAAGCTTTCTTT
-	15	TRBV3-1/TRBV3-2	TRBD2	TRBJ2-2	CASSSLAGETGELFF	TGTGCCAGCAGCTCGCTAGCGGGCGAGACCGGGGAGCTGTTTTTT
-	15	TRBV5-1	-	TRBJ2-1	CASSLTGELYNEQFF	TGCGCCAGCAGCTTGACGGGGGAGCTTTACAATGAGCAGTTCTTC
once	16	TRBV19	-	TRBJ1-4	CASSLLPTATNEKLFF	TGTGCCAGTAGTCTCCTCCCGACAGCAACTAATGAAAAACTGTTTTTT
-	17	TRBV7-8	-	TRBJ2-3	CASSLLTGSRSTDTQYF	TGTGCCAGCAGCTTACTCACAGGGTCACGTAGCACAGATACGCAGTATTTT
-	13	TRBV2	-	TRBJ1-5	CASSEGGSQPQHF	TGTGCCAGCAGTGAGGGGGGAAGTCAGCCCCAGCATTTT
-	16	TRBV11-3	TRBD2	TRBJ2-7	CASSLTVGLAGAEQYF	TGTGCCAGCAGCTTGACTGTGGGTCTAGCGGGTGCTGAGCAGTACTTC
-	14	TRBV12-5	-	TRBJ1-2	CASESGTNLGGYTF	TGTGCTAGTGAAAGCGGGACAAATTTGGGTGGCTACACCTTC
-	15	TRBV4-1	-	TRBJ1-6	CASSLESSYNSPLHF	TGCGCCAGCAGCCTGGAGAGCTCCTATAATTCACCCCTCCACTTT
-	14	TRBV2	TRBD1	TRBJ2-7	CASTRQGPSYEQYF	TGTGCCAGCACCCGACAGGGCCCATCCTACGAGCAGTACTTC
-	14	TRBV15	-	TRBJ2-1	CATSRGGASNEQFF	TGTGCCACCAGCAGAGGGGGAGCTTCTAATGAGCAGTTCTTC
-	15	TRBV15	-	TRBJ1-3	CATSGGLSSGNTIYF	TGTGCCACCAGCGGGGGCCTGAGCTCCGGAAACACCATATATTTT
once	11	TRBV12-3/TRBV12-4	-	TRBJ2-3	CASSSPRVQYF	TGTGCCAGCAGTTCCCCTCGGGTGCAGTATTTT
-	13	TRBV24-1	-	TRBJ1-1	CATSDSTSYEAFF	TGTGCCACCAGTGATTCAACAAGTTATGAAGCTTTCTTT
few	14	TRBV6-1	TRBD2	TRBJ2-7	CASSEPSGSSEQYF	TGTGCCAGCAGTGAACCTAGCGGGAGTAGCGAGCAGTACTTC
-	14	TRBV5-1	-	TRBJ2-3	CASGAVEITDTQYF	TGCGCCAGCGGGGCCGTAGAAATCACAGATACGCAGTATTTT
-	16	TRBV9	-	TRBJ2-2	CASSVVSGGNTGELFF	TGTGCCAGCAGCGTAGTTAGCGGAGGGAACACCGGGGAGCTGTTTTTT
-	15	TRBV5-5	-	TRBJ2-7	CASSPYQGTAYEQYF	TGTGCCAGCAGCCCCTATCAGGGGACCGCCTACGAGCAGTACTTC
-	15	TRBV4-2	-	TRBJ1-5	CASSQEGVGDQPQHF	TGTGCCAGCAGCCAAGAGGGTGTAGGAGATCAGCCCCAGCATTTT
medium-sized	15	TRBV2	TRBD1	TRBJ1-5	CASSFLTGANQPQHF	TGTGCCAGCAGCTTTCTTACAGGGGCTAATCAGCCCCAGCATTTT
-	17	TRBV7-6	TRBD2	TRBJ2-1	CASSWRDGLAVANEQFF	TGTGCCAGCAGCTGGCGGGACGGGCTAGCGGTAGCCAATGAGCAGTTCTTC
-	16	TRBV19	TRBD2	TRBJ2-1	CASSILAGGSYNEQFF	TGTGCCAGTAGTATCCTCGCGGGAGGGTCCTACAATGAGCAGTTCTTC
few	15	TRBV5-1	-	TRBJ2-3	CASSLDGLNADTQYF	TGCGCCAGCAGCTTGGACGGACTTAACGCAGATACGCAGTATTTT
-	14	TRBV7-8	-	TRBJ2-3	CASSLSRSTDTQYF	TGTGCCAGCAGCTTATCTAGAAGCACAGATACGCAGTATTTT
-	18	TRBV15	TRBD2	TRBJ2-3	CATSRVGRAGVGPDTQYF	TGTGCCACCAGCAGAGTGGGGCGGGCGGGAGTCGGGCCAGATACGCAGTATTTT
-	15	TRBV7-8	TRBD1	TRBJ1-5	CASSFETGEGQPQHF	TGTGCCAGCAGCTTCGAGACAGGGGAAGGACAGCCCCAGCATTTT
-	15	TRBV4-1	TRBD2	TRBJ2-3	CASSQLAGVPDTQYF	TGCGCCAGCAGCCAACTAGCGGGAGTCCCAGATACGCAGTATTTT
-	13	TRBV27	TRBD1	TRBJ2-7	CASSPTGSYEQYF	TGTGCCAGCAGTCCGACAGGGTCCTACGAGCAGTACTTC
-	15	TRBV9	TRBD2	TRBJ2-7	CASSVGLAGDHEQYF	TGTGCCAGCAGCGTAGGTTTAGCGGGAGATCACGAGCAGTACTTC
-	14	TRBV5-1	TRBD1	TRBJ2-5	CASSPRTGGETQYF	TGCGCCAGCAGCCCTAGGACAGGGGGAGAGACCCAGTACTTC
-	13	TRBV19	-	TRBJ2-7	CASSPGSAYEQYF	TGTGCCAGTAGTCCAGGGTCGGCCTACGAGCAGTACTTC
-	16	TRBV19	TRBD2	TRBJ2-3	CASSALAGVDTDTQYF	TGTGCCAGTAGTGCACTAGCGGGAGTCGACACAGATACGCAGTATTTT
-	14	TRBV2	-	TRBJ2-7	CASSRLAERREQYF	TGTGCCAGCAGTCGGCTAGCAGAACGCCGCGAGCAGTACTTC
-	16	TRBV18	TRBD1	TRBJ2-2	CASSPQTGNTAGELFF	TGTGCCAGCTCACCACAGACAGGGAACACCGCCGGGGAGCTGTTTTTT
-	13	TRBV2	-	TRBJ1-1	CASSRQGDTEAFF	TGTGCCAGCAGTCGGCAGGGTGACACTGAAGCTTTCTTT
-	14	TRBV30	-	TRBJ2-3	CAWSGTGNTDTQYF	TGTGCCTGGAGTGGAACGGGGAACACAGATACGCAGTATTTT
-	14	TRBV5-1	-	TRBJ2-5	CASSYSRGRETQYF	TGCGCCAGCAGCTACTCCAGGGGTCGGGAGACCCAGTACTTC
once	14	TRBV11-3	TRBD2	TRBJ2-7	CASSGSGRAYEQYF	TGTGCCAGCAGCGGTAGCGGGAGGGCCTACGAGCAGTACTTC
-	15	TRBV7-6	-	TRBJ2-1	CASSTTEGVANEQFF	TGTGCCAGCAGCACGACCGAGGGAGTAGCCAATGAGCAGTTCTTC
few	16	TRBV15	TRBD2	TRBJ2-2	CATSNGLAGYTGELFF	TGTGCCACCAGCAACGGACTAGCGGGTTACACCGGGGAGCTGTTTTTT
-	14	TRBV6-1	-	TRBJ2-1	CASSEGGAFNEQFF	TGTGCCAGCAGTGAAGGGGGCGCCTTCAATGAGCAGTTCTTC
-	15	TRBV2	-	TRBJ2-3	CASSADSQITDTQYF	TGTGCCAGCAGTGCCGACTCCCAAATCACAGATACGCAGTATTTT